The 3 T cell receptor beta chains below all came from one sample that was sequenced in a study of cytomegalovirus exposure and HLA in healthy donors. Data came from immunoSEQ multiplex PCR; TCRdb stores just in-frame clones and leaves some out. The sample lists 120,000 or so clones, about 91% occurring once. The material sequenced was PBMCs. These receptors were taken from a man in his late teens or twenties in good health and CMV-seronegative.

This clone was recorded a few times. This chain uses TRBV25-1 with TRBJ2-7, with no clear D. The V gene lost 10 bases and the J gene lost 5 bases, with 15 bases spanning the gap. The CDR3 is 12 residues long. Germline V gene data show CDR1 as MGHDK and CDR2 as SYGVNS. This CDR3 is CATRVGMDEQYF. CDR3 DNA sequence: TGTGCCACCCGAGTGGGCATGGACGAGCAGTACTTC.

The V gene is TRBV5-5, the J gene TRBJ1-4; 9 bases line up with TRBD1. V trimming: 4 bases; J trimming: 2 bases; junction bases outside the gene matches: 6. The CDR3 consists of 16 residues. Looked up from germline, CDR1 is SGHKS and CDR2 is YYEKEE (reference sequence). DNA for the CDR3: TGTGCCAGCAGCACATGGACAGGGGACACTAATGAAAAACTGTTTTTT. Translation gives CASSTWTGDTNEKLFF.

The table lists this clone with a count of one. The chain combines TRBV19 with TRBJ1-5; no clear D gene. Germline V gene data show CDR1 as LNHDA and CDR2 as SQIVND (reference sequence). The CDR3 contains 12 residues. V was pared by 5 bases and J by 6 bases, with 8 bases between. The CDR3 DNA follows: TGTGCCAGTAGTCTGGGGAGTCAGCCCCAGCATTTT. Its protein is CASSLGSQPQHF.